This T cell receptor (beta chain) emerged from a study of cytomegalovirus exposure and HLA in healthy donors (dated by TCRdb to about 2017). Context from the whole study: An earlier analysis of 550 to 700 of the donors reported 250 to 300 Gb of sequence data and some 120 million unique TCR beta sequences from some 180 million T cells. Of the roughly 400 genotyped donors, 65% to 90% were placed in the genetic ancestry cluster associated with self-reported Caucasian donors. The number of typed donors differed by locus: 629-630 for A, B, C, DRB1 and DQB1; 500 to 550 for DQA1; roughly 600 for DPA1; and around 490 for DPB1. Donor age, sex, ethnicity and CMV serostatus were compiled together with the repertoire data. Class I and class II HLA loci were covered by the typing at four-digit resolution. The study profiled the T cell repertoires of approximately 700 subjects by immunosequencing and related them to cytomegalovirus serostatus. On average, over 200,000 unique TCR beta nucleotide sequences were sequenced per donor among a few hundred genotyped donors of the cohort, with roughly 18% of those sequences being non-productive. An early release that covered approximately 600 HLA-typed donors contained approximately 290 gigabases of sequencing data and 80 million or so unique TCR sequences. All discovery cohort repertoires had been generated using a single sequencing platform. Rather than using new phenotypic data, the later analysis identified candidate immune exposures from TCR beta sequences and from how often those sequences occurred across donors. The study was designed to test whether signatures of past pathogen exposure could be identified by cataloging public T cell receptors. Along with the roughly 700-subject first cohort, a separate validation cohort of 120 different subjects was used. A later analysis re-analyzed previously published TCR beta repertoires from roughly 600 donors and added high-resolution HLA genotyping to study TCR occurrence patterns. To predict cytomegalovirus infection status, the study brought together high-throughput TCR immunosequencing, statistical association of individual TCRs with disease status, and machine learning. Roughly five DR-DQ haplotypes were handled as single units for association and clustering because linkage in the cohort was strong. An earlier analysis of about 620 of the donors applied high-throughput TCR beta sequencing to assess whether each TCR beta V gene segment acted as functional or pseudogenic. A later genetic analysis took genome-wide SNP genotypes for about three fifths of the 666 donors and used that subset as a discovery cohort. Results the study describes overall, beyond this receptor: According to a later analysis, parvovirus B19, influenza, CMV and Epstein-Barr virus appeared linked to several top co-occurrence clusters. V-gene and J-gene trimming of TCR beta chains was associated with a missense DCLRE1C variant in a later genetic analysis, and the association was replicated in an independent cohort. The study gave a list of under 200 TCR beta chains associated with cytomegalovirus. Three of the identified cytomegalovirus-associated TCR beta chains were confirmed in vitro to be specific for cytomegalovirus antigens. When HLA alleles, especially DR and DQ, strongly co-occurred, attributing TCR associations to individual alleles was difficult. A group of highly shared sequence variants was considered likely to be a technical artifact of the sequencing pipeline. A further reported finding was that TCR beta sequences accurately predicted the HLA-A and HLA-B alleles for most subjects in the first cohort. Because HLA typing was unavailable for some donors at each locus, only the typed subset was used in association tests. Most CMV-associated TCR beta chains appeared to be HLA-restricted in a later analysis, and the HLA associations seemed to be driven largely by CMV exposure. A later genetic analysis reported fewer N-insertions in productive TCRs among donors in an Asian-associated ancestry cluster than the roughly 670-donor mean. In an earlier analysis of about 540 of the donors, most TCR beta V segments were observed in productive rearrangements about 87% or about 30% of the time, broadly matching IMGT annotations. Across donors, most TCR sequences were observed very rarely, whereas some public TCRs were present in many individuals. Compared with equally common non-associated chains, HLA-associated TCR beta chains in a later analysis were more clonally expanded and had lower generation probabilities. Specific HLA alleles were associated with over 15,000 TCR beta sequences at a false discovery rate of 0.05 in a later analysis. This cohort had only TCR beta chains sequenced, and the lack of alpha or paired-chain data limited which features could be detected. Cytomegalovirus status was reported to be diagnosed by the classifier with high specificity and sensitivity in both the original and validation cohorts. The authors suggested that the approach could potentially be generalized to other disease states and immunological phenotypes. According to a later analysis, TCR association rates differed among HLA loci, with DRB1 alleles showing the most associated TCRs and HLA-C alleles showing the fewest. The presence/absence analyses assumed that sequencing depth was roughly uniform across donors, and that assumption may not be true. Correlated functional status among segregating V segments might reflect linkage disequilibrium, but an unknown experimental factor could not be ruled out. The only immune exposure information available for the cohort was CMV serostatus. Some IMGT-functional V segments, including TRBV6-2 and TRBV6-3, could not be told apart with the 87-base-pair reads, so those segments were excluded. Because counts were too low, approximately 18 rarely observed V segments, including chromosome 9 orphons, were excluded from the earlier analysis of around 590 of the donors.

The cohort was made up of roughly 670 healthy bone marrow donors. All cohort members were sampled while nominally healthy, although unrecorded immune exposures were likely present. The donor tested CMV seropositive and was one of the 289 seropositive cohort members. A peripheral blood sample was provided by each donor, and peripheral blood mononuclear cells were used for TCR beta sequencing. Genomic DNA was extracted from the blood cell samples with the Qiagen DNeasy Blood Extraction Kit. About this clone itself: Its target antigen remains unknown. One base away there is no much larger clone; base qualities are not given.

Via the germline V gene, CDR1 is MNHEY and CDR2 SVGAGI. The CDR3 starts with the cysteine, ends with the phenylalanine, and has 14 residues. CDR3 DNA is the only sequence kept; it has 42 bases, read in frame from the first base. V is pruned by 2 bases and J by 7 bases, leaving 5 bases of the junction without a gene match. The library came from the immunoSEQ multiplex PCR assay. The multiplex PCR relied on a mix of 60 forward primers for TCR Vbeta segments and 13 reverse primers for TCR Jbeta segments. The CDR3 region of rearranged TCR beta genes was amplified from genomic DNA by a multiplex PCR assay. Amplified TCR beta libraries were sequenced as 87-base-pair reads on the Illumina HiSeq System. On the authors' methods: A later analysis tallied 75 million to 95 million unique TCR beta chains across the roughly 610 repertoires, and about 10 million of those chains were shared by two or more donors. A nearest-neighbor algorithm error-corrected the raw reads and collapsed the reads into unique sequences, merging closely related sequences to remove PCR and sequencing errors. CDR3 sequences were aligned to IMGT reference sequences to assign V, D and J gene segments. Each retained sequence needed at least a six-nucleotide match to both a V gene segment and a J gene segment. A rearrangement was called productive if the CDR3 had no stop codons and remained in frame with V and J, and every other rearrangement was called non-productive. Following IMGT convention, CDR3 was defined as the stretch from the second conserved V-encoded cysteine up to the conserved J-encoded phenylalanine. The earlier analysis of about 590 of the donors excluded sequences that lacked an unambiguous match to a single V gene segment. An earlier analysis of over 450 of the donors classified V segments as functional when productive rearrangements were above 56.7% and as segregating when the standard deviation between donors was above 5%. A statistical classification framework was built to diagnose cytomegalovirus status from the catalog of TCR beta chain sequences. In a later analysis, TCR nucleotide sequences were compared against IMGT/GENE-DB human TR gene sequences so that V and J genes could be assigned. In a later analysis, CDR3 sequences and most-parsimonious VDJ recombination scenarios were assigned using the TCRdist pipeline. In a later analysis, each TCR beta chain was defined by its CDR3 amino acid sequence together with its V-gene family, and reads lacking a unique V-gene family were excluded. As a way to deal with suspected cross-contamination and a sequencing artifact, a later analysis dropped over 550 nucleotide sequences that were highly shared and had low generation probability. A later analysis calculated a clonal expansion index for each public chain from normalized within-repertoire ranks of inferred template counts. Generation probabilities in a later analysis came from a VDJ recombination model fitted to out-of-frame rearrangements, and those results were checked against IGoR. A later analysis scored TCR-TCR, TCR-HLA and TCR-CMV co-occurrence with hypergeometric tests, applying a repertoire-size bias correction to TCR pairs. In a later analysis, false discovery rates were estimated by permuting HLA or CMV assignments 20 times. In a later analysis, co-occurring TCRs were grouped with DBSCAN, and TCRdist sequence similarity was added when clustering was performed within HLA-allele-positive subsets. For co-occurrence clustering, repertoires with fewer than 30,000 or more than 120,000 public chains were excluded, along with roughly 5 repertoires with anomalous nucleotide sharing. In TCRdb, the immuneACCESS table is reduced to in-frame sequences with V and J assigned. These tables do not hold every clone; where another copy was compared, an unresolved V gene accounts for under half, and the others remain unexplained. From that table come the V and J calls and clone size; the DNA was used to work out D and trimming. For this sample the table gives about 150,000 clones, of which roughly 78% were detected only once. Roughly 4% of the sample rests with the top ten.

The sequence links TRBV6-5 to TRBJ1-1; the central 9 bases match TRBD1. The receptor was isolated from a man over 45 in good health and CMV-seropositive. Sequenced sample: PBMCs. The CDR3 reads CASSYGQGQVEAFF. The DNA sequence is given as TGTGCCAGCAGTTACGGACAGGGGCAAGTTGAAGCTTTCTTT.